Presented here are 21 T cell receptor beta chains from one specimen sequenced in a study of blood T cell repertoires in COVID-19 (TCRdb year 2020). The library was produced with the immunoSEQ multiplex PCR assay. The immuneACCESS repertoire file appears here via TCRdb, limited to in-frame rearrangements. These files lack a portion of the clones; in checked studies, under half of the deficit traces to unresolved V genes, and the cause of the others is not known. The sample table contains roughly 430,000 clones; only one count was recorded for roughly 86% of them. Roughly 2% of the sample goes to the ten largest clones. The material sequenced was PBMCs or T cells enriched from blood (not recorded which). The receptors come from a woman between 35 and 50 years old with acute COVID-19.

This clone is large within its sample. The gene calls are TRBV4-1 and TRBJ2-1; possible D gene TRBD1, 5 bases. Germline values: CDR1 MGHRA, CDR2 YSYEKL. The CDR3 sequence is 14 residues long. V was cut by 5 bases and J by 6 bases, with 14 bases left in between. CDR3 nucleotide sequence: TGCGCCAGCAGCTTCCGGTGGCAGGGCAATGAGCAGTTCTTC. It translates to CASSFRWQGNEQFF.

The V call is TRBV9, the J call TRBJ2-1; TRBD2 agrees at 7 bases. V dropped 4 bases and J dropped 5; count of bases not matched to a gene: 9. This CDR3 comprises 15 residues. In germline, CDR1 is SGDLS, CDR2 YYNGEE. Here the CDR3 reads CASSRGGGTNNEQFF. The CDR3 DNA is TGTGCCAGCAGCAGAGGCGGGGGAACCAACAATGAGCAGTTCTTC.

The gene calls are TRBV3-1 (or the pseudogene TRBV3-2) and TRBJ2-3; the D gene is possibly TRBD1 (5 bases). V was trimmed by 1 base and J by 0 bases, leaving 8 bases between them. The CDR3 consists of 15 residues. Germline CDR1 and CDR2: LGHDT and YNNKEL (reference sequence). DNA of the CDR3: TGTGCCAGCAGCCAAGGGGCAGGGAGCACAGATACGCAGTATTTT. Protein product: CASSQGAGSTDTQYF.

V usage is TRBV19 and J usage is TRBJ2-7, with 7 nucleotides matching TRBD2. Per the germline V gene, CDR1 is LNHDA and CDR2 is SQIVND (reference sequence). The CDR3 covers 17 residues. V lost 9 bases, J lost 2 bases, and 19 bases stayed unmatched. This chain's CDR3 is CARNQKPGLPKTYEQYF. The CDR3 coding sequence is TGTGCCAGAAATCAAAAACCGGGACTACCTAAGACCTACGAGCAGTACTTC.

J is TRBJ1-1 and V is TRBV13; TRBD1 aligns across 9 bases. V trimming: 5 bases; J trimming: 4 bases; junction bases outside the gene matches: 5. The CDR3 is made up of 14 amino acids. The germline V gene has CDR1 PRHDT and CDR2 FYEKMQ (reference sequence). CDR3 residues: CASSSHRGPTEAFF. CDR3 sequence (DNA): TGTGCCAGCAGCAGCCACAGGGGGCCCACTGAAGCTTTCTTT.

The genes are TRBV5-4 and TRBJ1-2; TRBD1 is a possible D gene (6 bases). This CDR3 region has 15 residues. Germline V gene data show CDR1 as SGHNT and CDR2 as YYREEE (reference sequence). Trimming cost V 1 base and J 1 base, with 11 bases left between them. CDR3 loop: CASSLRAGVNYGYTF. Here the CDR3 DNA reads TGTGCCAGCAGCTTGAGGGCAGGGGTTAACTATGGCTACACCTTC.

The genes are TRBV3-1 (or the pseudogene TRBV3-2) and TRBJ1-1, with a tentative D call TRBD1 (6 bases). V lost 6 bases, J lost 1 base, and 12 bases lay in between. This CDR3 region has 14 residues. CDR1 is LGHDT and CDR2 is YNNKEL in the germline V gene (reference sequence). The CDR3 coding sequence is TGTGCCAGCAGTAAGGGGGGGGCGAACACTGAAGCTTTCTTT. This gives the protein CASSKGGANTEAFF.

The chain is built from TRBV7-9 and TRBJ1-1, with unresolved D. The CDR3 totals 13 residues. CDR1 and CDR2 (germline): SEHNR, FQNEAQ (reference sequence). V was clipped by 2 bases and J by 3 bases, with 7 bases between them. The CDR3 DNA follows: TGTGCCAGCAGCTTATTGGGCGACACTGAAGCTTTCTTT. It yields the protein CASSLLGDTEAFF.

The V and J genes are TRBV27 and TRBJ1-2; the match to TRBD1 covers 10 bases. Trimming cost V 2 bases and J 5 bases; bases outside gene matches: 8. From germline, CDR1 is MNHEY and CDR2 SMNVEV (reference sequence). This CDR3 region has 16 residues. As DNA, the CDR3 is TGTGCCAGCAGTTTAGTTTGGACAGGGGGAGAATATGGCTACACCTTC. Its protein product is CASSLVWTGGEYGYTF.

The V call is TRBV30, the J call TRBJ2-2, with TRBD2 as a possible D gene (6 bases). CDR1 and CDR2 from the germline V gene are GTSNPN and SVGIG (reference sequence). The length of the CDR3 is 15 residues. Between the trimmed V and J ends, which lost 0 bases and 5 bases, there was a span of 13 bases. CDR3 coding DNA: TGTGCCTGGAGTGTAAACAGCGGGTTAACCGGGGAGCTGTTTTTT. It specifies CAWSVNSGLTGELFF.

The chain employs TRBV5-1 and TRBJ1-3; D call uncertain. This CDR3 spans 15 amino acids. Germline CDR1 reads SGHRS; CDR2 reads YFSETQ. The V gene lost 4 bases and the J gene lost 4 bases, with 15 bases spanning the gap. The CDR3 here is CASSLPRVSGNTIYF. The CDR3 bases are TGCGCCAGCAGCCTACCGAGGGTTTCCGGAAACACCATATATTTT. Together with reference TRBV5-1 and TRBJ1-3, the CDR3 gives the full variable domain: KAGVTQTPRYLIKTRGQQVTLSCSPISGHRSVSWYQQTPGQGLQFLFEYFSETQRNKGNFPGRFSGRQFSNSRSEMNVSTLELGDSALYLCASSLPRVSGNTIYFGEGSWLTVV.

This chain uses TRBV7-9 with TRBJ2-7, with D perhaps matching TRBD1 (5 bases). This CDR3 is 12 amino acids long. Germline V gene lookup returns CDR1 SEHNR and CDR2 FQNEAQ (reference sequence). V was clipped by 5 bases and J by 3 bases, with 8 bases between them. The CDR3 is CASSPTDYEQYF. The CDR3 region has the DNA TGTGCCAGCAGCCCGACAGACTACGAGCAGTACTTC.

The V call is TRBV5-5, the J call TRBJ2-1; TRBD1 matches 11 bases. The CDR3 extends over 15 amino acids. The germline gives CDR1 SGHKS, CDR2 YYEKEE (reference sequence). J was trimmed by 9 bases and V by 0 bases; bases with no gene match: 5. CDR3 DNA sequence: TGTGCCAGCAGCTTGGGTGGGACAGGGGGAGGTGAGCAGTTCTTC. It codes for CASSLGGTGGGEQFF.

J is TRBJ1-6 and V is TRBV6-2 or TRBV6-3; the match to TRBD1 covers 12 bases. From germline, CDR1 is MNHEY and CDR2 SVGEGT. The V segment lost 2 bases and the J segment 9 bases; nucleotides outside the gene matches: 2. The CDR3 totals 15 residues. CDR3 nucleotide sequence: TGTGCCAGCAGTTACCTGGGACAGGGGGCTTCACCCCTCCACTTT. Amino acid sequence: CASSYLGQGASPLHF.

The V call is TRBV18, the J call TRBJ2-1; perhaps TRBD2 as D (6 bases). Germline CDR1 and CDR2: KGHSH and LQKENI. V dropped 0 bases and J dropped 2 bases, with 14 bases sitting between them. The CDR3 has 17 residues. Here the CDR3 reads CASSPPGGGATYNEQFF. Written as DNA, the CDR3 is TGTGCCAGCTCACCACCCGGCGGCGGGGCCACCTACAATGAGCAGTTCTTC.

The chain uses TRBV30 and TRBJ2-2; D may be TRBD2 (6 bases). Between the trimmed V and J ends, which lost 3 bases and 6 bases, there was a span of 14 bases. Germline values: CDR1 GTSNPN, CDR2 SVGIG (reference sequence). The CDR3 is 14 amino acids. In DNA form, the CDR3 reads TGTGCCTGGAGGAGACTCGGCGGGGCCGGGGAGCTGTTTTTT. Amino acid sequence: CAWRRLGGAGELFF.

Concerning this clone itself: The same CDR3 is also encoded by other DNA sequences in this sample. V and J are TRBV3-1 (or the pseudogene TRBV3-2) and TRBJ1-1, with D possibly being TRBD1 (6 bases). V lost 1 base to trimming and J lost 1 base, with 7 bases between them. The CDR3 spans 14 residues. Germline V lookup: CDR1 LGHDT, CDR2 YNNKEL (reference sequence). Written as DNA, the CDR3 is TGTGCCAGCAGCCAAGGGACAGCGAACACTGAAGCTTTCTTT. This sequence encodes CASSQGTANTEAFF.

This clone was observed once. CDR3 region: CASSSASVYNEQFF. The DNA for the CDR3 is TGTGCCAGCAGCTCTGCTAGCGTTTACAATGAGCAGTTCTTC. V usage is TRBV11-2 and J usage is TRBJ2-1; TRBD2 is a possible D gene (6 bases). CDR3 length: 14 residues. The germline V and J ends were trimmed by 4 bases and 4 bases, with 11 bases remaining between them. CDR1 is SGHAT and CDR2 is FQNNGV in the germline V gene.

V gene TRBV9 combines with J gene TRBJ1-1, with D possibly matching TRBD1 (6 bases). V gave up 4 bases and J gave up 4 bases, with 11 bases separating them. Per the germline V gene, CDR1 is SGDLS and CDR2 is YYNGEE. The CDR3 sequence is 13 residues long. CDR3 nucleotide sequence: TGTGCCAGCAGCTTACAACAGGGCACTGAAGCTTTCTTT. Amino acid sequence: CASSLQQGTEAFF.

The chain couples TRBV11-2 to TRBJ2-7; a possible D gene is TRBD2 (5 bases). The germline V and J ends were trimmed by 5 bases and 2 bases, with 16 bases remaining between them. This CDR3 contains 15 residues. Germline CDR1 reads SGHAT; CDR2 reads FQNNGV. Here the CDR3 reads CASSPRTEATYEQYF. The CDR3 DNA follows: TGTGCCAGCAGCCCAAGGACGGAGGCGACCTACGAGCAGTACTTC.

This clone was recorded only once. The V call is TRBV7-9, the J call TRBJ1-1; the D gene is possibly TRBD1 (6 bases). V shed 0 bases and J shed 1 base, with 9 bases lying between them. CDR1 SEHNR and CDR2 FQNEAQ come from the germline V gene (reference sequence). The CDR3 extends over 15 amino acids. CDR3 amino acids: CASSLALGGNTEAFF. The CDR3 bases are TGTGCCAGCAGCTTAGCGCTAGGGGGGAACACTGAAGCTTTCTTT.